Below, 27 T cell receptor beta chains from the same sample are listed, as sequenced in a study of T cells after yellow fever vaccination. TCRdb independently ran MiXCR on the 5' RACE reads; one entry per CDR3 protein. The table has 96,000 or so distinct CDR3 sequences, more than 7.5% seen once. The starting material was CD8+ T cells not binding an NS4B(214-222) dextramer, sorted from PBMCs, obtained less than 16 days after the first yellow fever vaccination. The origin of the receptors is a man aged 18 to 29 who received the YFV17D yellow fever vaccine.

This chain connects TRBV7-9 to TRBJ2-3; TRBD2 agrees at 13 bases. CDR3 size: 16 residues. After removal of 5 bases from V and 8 bases from J, the junction contained 10 bases not matched to a gene. Looked up from germline, CDR1 is SEHNR and CDR2 is FQNEAQ (reference sequence). The chain's CDR3 is CASSHGLAGALGTQYF. The CDR3 nucleotides read TGTGCCAGCAGCCACGGACTAGCGGGGGCCTTAGGTACGCAGTATTTT. Looking up the rest from reference TRBV7-9 and TRBJ2-3 gives the full variable domain: DTGVSQNPRHKITKRGQNVTFRCDPISEHNRLYWYRQTLGQGPEFLTYFQNEAQLEKSRLLSDRFSAERPKGSFSTLEIQRTEQGDSAMYLCASSHGLAGALGTQYFGPGTRLTVL.

This clonotype has a handful of counts. The chain has TRBV25-1 and TRBJ2-5; D unresolved. Germline V gene lookup returns CDR1 MGHDK and CDR2 SYGVNS. The CDR3 loop spans 15 amino acids. The V end was cut by 3 bases, the J end by 2 bases, with 13 bases between. This CDR3 reads CASSDSARLQETQYF. The CDR3, as DNA: TGTGCCAGCAGTGACTCCGCAAGACTTCAAGAGACCCAGTACTTC.

About this clonotype itself: Germline and junction disagree at one end, which may indicate a read error. The V and J genes are TRBV7-2 and TRBJ2-3, with 9 bases lining up with TRBD2. This CDR3 comprises 15 residues. Germline CDR1 and CDR2: SGHTA and FQGNSA. CDR3 protein: CSSSSSSGGLDTQYF. The CDR3 DNA reads TGTTCCAGCAGCTCGAGTAGCGGGGGCTTAGATACGCAGTATTTT. Looking up the rest from reference TRBV7-2 and TRBJ2-3 gives the full variable domain: GAGVSQSPSNKVTEKGKDVELRCDPISGHTALYWYRQSLGQGLEFLIYFQGNSAPDKSGLPSDRFSAERTGGSVSTLTIQRTQQEDSAVYLCSSSSSSGGLDTQYFGPGTRLTVL.

Only a few counts were recorded for this clonotype. The V and J genes are TRBV5-1 and TRBJ1-2; 10 bases match TRBD1. CDR1 SGHRS and CDR2 YFSETQ come from the germline V gene. The junction had 8 bases not matched to a gene; V was cut back by 0 bases and J by 3 bases. There are 17 residues in the CDR3. CDR3 DNA: TGCGCCAGCAGCTTGGGACCCTCGGGACAGGGGCACTATGGCTACACCTTC. Translating gives CASSLGPSGQGHYGYTF.

This clonotype was seen only a few times. V and J are TRBV6-1 and TRBJ2-7; D unclear. The CDR3 spans 14 residues. Germline CDR1 and CDR2: MNHNS and SASEGT. Between the trimmed V and J ends, which lost 6 bases and 4 bases, there was a span of 16 bases. In DNA, the CDR3 is TGTGCCAGCAGACCGGACGAGTTTTCGTACGAGCAGTACGTC. This encodes CASRPDEFSYEQYV.

In this sample, this clonotype turned up a few times. J is TRBJ1-1 and V is TRBV4-1; D is unresolved. In germline, CDR1 is MGHRA, CDR2 YSYEKL. V shed 1 base and J shed 0 bases, with 6 bases lying between them. CDR3 length: 14 amino acids. The CDR3 sequence is CASSQARLNTEAFF. Written as DNA, the CDR3 is TGCGCCAGCAGCCAAGCGCGGTTGAACACTGAAGCTTTCTTT.

In its sample, this clonotype was seen a few times. The V gene is TRBV27, the J gene TRBJ1-1; maybe TRBD1 (5 bases). This CDR3 has 14 residues. CDR1 is MNHEY and CDR2 is SMNVEV in the germline V gene (reference sequence). The V end lost 2 bases, the J end lost 1 base, and 8 bases lay between the germline ends. Here the CDR3 DNA reads TGTGCCAGCAGTTTAAGCGGGGGGAACACTGAAGCTTTCTTT. Its translation: CASSLSGGNTEAFF.

This sequence joins TRBV19 and TRBJ1-1; D unclear. This CDR3 is 15 amino acids long. The ends were cut back, 5 bases at V and 0 bases at J, with 13 bases in the middle. Germline V gives CDR1 LNHDA, CDR2 SQIVND (reference sequence). The DNA for the CDR3 is TGTGCCAGTAGTCGTTACAGTGGCATGAACACTGAAGCTTTCTTT. This encodes CASSRYSGMNTEAFF. The full variable domain, rest sourced from reference TRBV19 and TRBJ1-1, is DGGITQSPKYLFRKEGQNVTLSCEQNLNHDAMYWYRQDPGQGLRLIYYSQIVNDFQKGDIAEGYSVSREKKESFPLTVTSAQKNPTAFYLCASSRYSGMNTEAFFGQGTRLTVV.

The chain is built from TRBV7-2 and TRBJ1-1; tentatively, D is TRBD1 (5 bases). The germline CDR1 and CDR2 sequences are SGHTA and FQGNSA. Trimming took off 5 bases at V and 7 bases at J, with 11 bases between the two ends. The CDR3 runs 12 residues. This CDR3 reads CASSAPQDEAFF. The CDR3, as DNA: TGTGCCAGCAGCGCGCCACAGGATGAAGCTTTCTTT.

This sequence joins TRBV10-1 and TRBJ2-1; D remains ambiguous. Trimming shortened V by 4 bases and J by 1 base, and 5 bases separated the two germline ends. This CDR3 contains 13 residues. Germline assignment: CDR1 WNHNN and CDR2 SYGVQD (reference sequence). The CDR3 DNA is TGCGCCAGCAGTGGGCGATCCTACAATGAGCAGTTCTTC. Encoded protein: CASSGRSYNEQFF.

In its sample, this clonotype was seen many times. The chain recombines TRBV10-2 with TRBJ2-1, with a possible D match to TRBD2 (5 bases). The CDR3 spans 15 residues. V lost 3 bases and J 9 bases, leaving 18 bases between the germline ends. Germline-derived CDR1 and CDR2 are WSHSY and SAAADI. CDR3 amino acids: CASSDRSGGLGEQFF. CDR3 in DNA: TGCGCCAGCAGTGATAGGTCAGGAGGTTTGGGTGAGCAGTTCTTC.

The V and J genes are TRBV4-1 and TRBJ2-1; 16 bases align to TRBD2. The J segment lost 4 bases and the V segment lost 2 bases, leaving 11 bases of the junction unmatched. This CDR3 is 20 amino acids long. Germline CDR1 is MGHRA and CDR2 is YSYEKL. The CDR3 coding sequence is TGCGCCAGCAGCCAAAACCCGGGACTAGCGGGGGGGACCGGGTACAATGAGCAGTTCTTC. This gives the protein CASSQNPGLAGGTGYNEQFF.

The CDR3 is CASSSGTGGIEQYF. The CDR3 DNA follows: TGTGCCAGCAGTTCCGGGACAGGGGGCATTGAGCAGTACTTC. The chain joins TRBV27 to TRBJ2-7; 12 nucleotides align to TRBD1. This CDR3 comprises 14 residues. Trimming removed 4 bases from V and 7 bases from J; junction bases left unmatched: 5. Germline V gene data show CDR1 as MNHEY and CDR2 as SMNVEV (reference sequence).

The chain is built from TRBV29-1 and TRBJ2-1, with D perhaps given as TRBD1 or TRBD2 (5 bases each). CDR3 length: 16 amino acids. V gave up 1 base and J gave up 3 bases, with 16 bases separating them. Germline CDR1 is SQVTM and CDR2 is ANQGSEA. The CDR3 loop is CSVEGGYSHGYNEQFF. Written as DNA, the CDR3 is TGCAGCGTTGAAGGGGGGTACAGCCACGGCTACAATGAGCAGTTCTTC.

In its sample, this clonotype was seen many times. The rearrangement joins TRBV10-3 to TRBJ2-5, with a tentative D call TRBD1 (5 bases). The germline gives CDR1 ENHRY, CDR2 SYGVKD. Trimming took off 11 bases at V and 2 bases at J, with 18 bases between the two ends. The CDR3 length is 14 residues. The CDR3 is CAARQGGPQETQYF. The CDR3 nucleotides are TGTGCCGCTAGGCAGGGCGGACCTCAAGAGACCCAGTACTTC.

The gene calls are TRBV7-3 and TRBJ1-1; perhaps TRBD1 as D (5 bases). CDR3 length equals 13 residues. The V end lost 5 bases, the J end lost 5 bases, and 12 bases lay between the germline ends. The germline CDR1 and CDR2 sequences are SGHTA and FQGTGA. The CDR3 loop is CASSALGGTEAFF. DNA for the CDR3: TGTGCCAGCAGCGCTCTGGGGGGGACTGAAGCTTTCTTT.

The genes are TRBV28 and TRBJ2-7, with D possibly matching TRBD1 (6 bases). The germline V gene encodes CDR1 MDHEN and CDR2 SYDVKM. V lost 6 bases and J 2 bases, leaving 26 bases between the germline ends. The CDR3 has 18 residues. The CDR3: CASSRPYVTGLAPYEQYV. CDR3 bases: TGTGCCAGCAGCCGGCCTTACGTGACAGGTCTAGCTCCCTACGAGCAGTACGTC.

This clonotype was recorded a few times. The CDR3 sequence is CASTPEAGGYTDTQYF. DNA for the CDR3: TGTGCCAGCACCCCGGAAGCGGGGGGATACACAGATACGCAGTATTTT. The chain links TRBV7-8 to TRBJ2-3, with 9 bases lining up with TRBD2. This CDR3 has 16 residues. CDR1 and CDR2 from the germline V gene are SGHVS and FQNEAQ. V was clipped by 7 bases and J by 2 bases; unmatched bases: 10.

This sequence joins TRBV14 and TRBJ2-2; D gene unclear. The length of the CDR3 is 15 residues. Germline values: CDR1 SGHDN, CDR2 FVKESK. V gave up 2 bases and J gave up 1 base, with 8 bases separating them. CDR3: CASSQHVLNTGELFF. The DNA for the CDR3 is TGTGCCAGCAGCCAACACGTTTTGAACACCGGGGAGCTGTTTTTT.

This clonotype was detected ten times or more. V and J are TRBV12-3 or TRBV12-4 and TRBJ1-2; D ambiguous. Trimming took off 2 bases at V and 4 bases at J, with 8 bases between the two ends. This CDR3 is 13 amino acids long. As DNA, the CDR3 is TGTGCCAGCAGTTTAAACCCCCGCTATGGCTACACCTTC. This codes for CASSLNPRYGYTF.

This clonotype was counted between two and nine times. The V gene is TRBV7-9, the J gene TRBJ2-2; D ambiguous. Trimming removed 2 bases from V and 6 bases from J, with 13 bases in between. Germline V CDR1 and CDR2: SEHNR, FQNEAQ (reference sequence). The CDR3 spans 15 residues. The CDR3 sequence is CASSLSSLGSGELFF. The CDR3 nucleotides read TGTGCCAGCAGCTTATCTTCCTTGGGTTCCGGGGAGCTGTTTTTT.

Only a few counts were recorded for this clonotype. The DNA for the CDR3 is TGCGCCAGCAGCCAAGTAGGTCGGGAGCTGTTTTTT. The encoded protein is CASSQVGRELFF. This chain links TRBV4-3 with TRBJ2-2; D gene unclear. Trimming took off 1 base at V and 9 bases at J, with 6 bases between the two ends. Germline assignment: CDR1 LGHNA and CDR2 YSLEER. The CDR3 has 12 residues.

This clonotype turned up a few times. The chain recombines TRBV7-9 with TRBJ2-5, with D unresolved. Germline-derived CDR1 and CDR2 are SEHNR and FQNEAQ (reference sequence). V was clipped by 0 bases and J by 3 bases, with 14 bases between them. This CDR3 comprises 16 residues. CDR3 nucleotide sequence: TGTGCCAGCAGCTTAGCGCGAGGAAAGGGAAAAGAGACCCAGTACTTC. It yields the protein CASSLARGKGKETQYF.

In its sample, this clonotype was seen a few times. The rearrangement links TRBV6-5 to TRBJ2-3; tentative D call: TRBD2 (5 bases). CDR1 MNHEY and CDR2 SVGAGI come from the germline V gene. The CDR3 spans 12 residues. V was cut by 10 bases and J by 6 bases, with 14 bases left in between. In DNA form, the CDR3 reads TGTGCCACAAGTAGAGGGCTGGATACGCAGTATTTT. This sequence encodes CATSRGLDTQYF.

The chain has TRBV4-3 and TRBJ1-1, with D possibly matching TRBD1 (6 bases). The length of the CDR3 is 15 residues. Between the trimmed V and J ends, which lost 1 base and 5 bases, there was a span of 14 bases. CDR1 LGHNA and CDR2 YSLEER come from the germline V gene. CDR3 sequence (DNA): TGCGCCAGCAGCCAAGGGGCAGGGGCCTATACTGAAGCTTTCTTT. Protein sequence: CASSQGAGAYTEAFF.

This clonotype appeared a few times. This chain links TRBV29-1 with TRBJ2-5; no firm D call. V lost 3 bases, J lost 5 bases, and 1 base lay in between. The CDR3 loop spans 9 amino acids. The V gene's germline CDR1 is SQVTM and CDR2 ANQGSEA. CDR3 in amino acids: CSVEETQYF. The CDR3 DNA sequence: TGCAGCGTTGAGGAGACCCAGTACTTC.

The sample holds a few counts of this clonotype. The V and J genes are TRBV29-1 and TRBJ2-7; D may be TRBD1 (5 bases). In germline, CDR1 is SQVTM, CDR2 ANQGSEA. There are 15 residues in the CDR3. The V end was cut by 8 bases, the J end by 0 bases, with 20 bases between. The CDR3 bases are TGCAGCACGGACCCCGACAGCCGAAGCTCCTACGAGCAGTACGTC. Residues: CSTDPDSRSSYEQYV.